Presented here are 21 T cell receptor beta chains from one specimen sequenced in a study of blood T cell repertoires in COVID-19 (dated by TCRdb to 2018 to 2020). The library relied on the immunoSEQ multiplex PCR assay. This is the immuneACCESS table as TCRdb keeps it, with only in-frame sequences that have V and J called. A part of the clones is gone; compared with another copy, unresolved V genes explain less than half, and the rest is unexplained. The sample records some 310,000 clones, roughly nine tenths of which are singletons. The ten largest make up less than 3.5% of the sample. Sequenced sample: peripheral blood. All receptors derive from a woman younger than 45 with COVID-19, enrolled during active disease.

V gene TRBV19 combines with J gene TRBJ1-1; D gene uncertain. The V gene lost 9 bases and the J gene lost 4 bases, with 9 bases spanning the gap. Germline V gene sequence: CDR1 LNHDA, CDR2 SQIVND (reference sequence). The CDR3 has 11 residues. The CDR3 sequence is CASQFGTEAFF. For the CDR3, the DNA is TGTGCCAGCCAATTCGGCACTGAAGCTTTCTTT.

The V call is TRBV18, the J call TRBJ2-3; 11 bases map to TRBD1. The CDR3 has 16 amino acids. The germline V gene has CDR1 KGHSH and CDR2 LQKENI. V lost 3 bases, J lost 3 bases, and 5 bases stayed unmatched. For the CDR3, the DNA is TGTGCCAGCTCACCCGGACAGGGGGCTGGTACAGATACGCAGTATTTT. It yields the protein CASSPGQGAGTDTQYF.

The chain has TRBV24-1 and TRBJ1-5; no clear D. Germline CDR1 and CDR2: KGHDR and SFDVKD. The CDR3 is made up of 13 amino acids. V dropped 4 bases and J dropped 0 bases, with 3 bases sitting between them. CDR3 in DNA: TGTGCCACCAGTGACAATAGCAATCAGCCCCAGCATTTT. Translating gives CATSDNSNQPQHF.

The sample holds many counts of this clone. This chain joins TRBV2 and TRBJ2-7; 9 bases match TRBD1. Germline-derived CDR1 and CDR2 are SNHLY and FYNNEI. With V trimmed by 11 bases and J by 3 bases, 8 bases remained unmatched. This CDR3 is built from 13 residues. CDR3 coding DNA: TGTGCCGGGAAGGGACAGGGTAACTACGAGCAGTACTTC. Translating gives CAGKGQGNYEQYF.

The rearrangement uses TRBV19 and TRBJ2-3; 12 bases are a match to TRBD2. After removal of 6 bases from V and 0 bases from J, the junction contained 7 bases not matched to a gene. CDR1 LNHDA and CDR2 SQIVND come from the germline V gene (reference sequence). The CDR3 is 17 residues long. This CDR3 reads CASRNRGTSGSTDTQYF. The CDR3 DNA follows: TGTGCCAGTAGGAATCGAGGGACTAGCGGGAGCACAGATACGCAGTATTTT.

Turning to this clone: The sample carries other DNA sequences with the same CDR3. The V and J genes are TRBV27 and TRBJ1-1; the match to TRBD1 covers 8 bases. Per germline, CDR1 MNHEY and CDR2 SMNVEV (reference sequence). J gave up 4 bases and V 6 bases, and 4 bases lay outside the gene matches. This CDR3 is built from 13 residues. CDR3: CASRRGQGTEAFF. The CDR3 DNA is TGTGCCAGCAGACGCGGACAGGGCACTGAAGCTTTCTTT.

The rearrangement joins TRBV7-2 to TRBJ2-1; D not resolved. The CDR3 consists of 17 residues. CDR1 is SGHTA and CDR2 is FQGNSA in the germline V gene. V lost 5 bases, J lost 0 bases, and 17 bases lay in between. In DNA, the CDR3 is TGTGCCAGCAGCCCGACGAGCCTAGTATTCTCCTACAATGAGCAGTTCTTC. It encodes CASSPTSLVFSYNEQFF. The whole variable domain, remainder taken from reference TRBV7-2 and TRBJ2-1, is GAGVSQSPSNKVTEKGKDVELRCDPISGHTALYWYRQSLGQGLEFLIYFQGNSAPDKSGLPSDRFSAERTGGSVSTLTIQRTQQEDSAVYLCASSPTSLVFSYNEQFFGPGTRLTVL.

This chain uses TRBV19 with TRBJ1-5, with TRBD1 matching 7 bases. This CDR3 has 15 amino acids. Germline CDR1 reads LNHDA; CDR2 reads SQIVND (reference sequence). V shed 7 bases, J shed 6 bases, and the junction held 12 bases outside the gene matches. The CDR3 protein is CASTKAGGEVQPQHF. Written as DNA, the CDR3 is TGTGCCAGTACGAAGGCAGGGGGTGAGGTTCAGCCCCAGCATTTT.

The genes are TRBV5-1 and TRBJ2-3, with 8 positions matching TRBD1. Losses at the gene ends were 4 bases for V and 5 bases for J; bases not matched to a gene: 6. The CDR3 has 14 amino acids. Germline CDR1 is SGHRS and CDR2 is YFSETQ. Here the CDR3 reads CASSEGQAVDTQYF. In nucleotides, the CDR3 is TGCGCCAGCAGCGAGGGACAGGCGGTAGATACGCAGTATTTT.

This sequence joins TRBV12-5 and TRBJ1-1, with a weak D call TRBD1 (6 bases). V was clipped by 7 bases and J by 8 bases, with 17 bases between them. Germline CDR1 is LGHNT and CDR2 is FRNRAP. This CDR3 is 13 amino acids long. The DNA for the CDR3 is TGTGCTAGTGCCAAGGACAGTTTTTACGAAGCTTTCTTT. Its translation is CASAKDSFYEAFF. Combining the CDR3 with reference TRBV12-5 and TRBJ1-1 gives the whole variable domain DARVTQTPRHKVTEMGQEVTMRCQPILGHNTVFWYRQTMMQGLELLAYFRNRAPLDDSGMPKDRFSAEMPDATLATLKIQPSEPRDSAVYFCASAKDSFYEAFFGQGTRLTVV.

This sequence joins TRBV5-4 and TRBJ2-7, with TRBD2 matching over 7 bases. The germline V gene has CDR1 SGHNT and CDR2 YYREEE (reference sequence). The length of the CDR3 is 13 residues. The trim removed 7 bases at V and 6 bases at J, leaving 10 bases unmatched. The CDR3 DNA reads TGTGCCAGCCGGGGAGCGGGAAGGGTCGAGCAGTACTTC. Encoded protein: CASRGAGRVEQYF.

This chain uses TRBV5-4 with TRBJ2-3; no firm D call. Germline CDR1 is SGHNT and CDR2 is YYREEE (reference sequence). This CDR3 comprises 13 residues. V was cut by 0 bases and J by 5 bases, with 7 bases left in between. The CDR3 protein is CASSLDLRDTQYF. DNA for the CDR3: TGTGCCAGCAGCTTGGACCTGCGAGATACGCAGTATTTT.

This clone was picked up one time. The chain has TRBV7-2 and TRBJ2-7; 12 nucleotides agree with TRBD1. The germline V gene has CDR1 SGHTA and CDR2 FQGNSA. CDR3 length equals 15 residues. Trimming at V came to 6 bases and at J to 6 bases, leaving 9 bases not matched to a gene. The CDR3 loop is CASRFPGQGALEQYF. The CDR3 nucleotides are TGTGCCAGCAGATTTCCGGGACAGGGGGCTCTCGAGCAGTACTTC.

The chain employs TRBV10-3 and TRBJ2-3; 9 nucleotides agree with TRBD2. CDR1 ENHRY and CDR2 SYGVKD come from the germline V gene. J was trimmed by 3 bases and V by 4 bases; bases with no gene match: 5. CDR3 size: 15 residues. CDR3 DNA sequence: TGTGCCATCAGTGTAGAAAGCGGGAGGACAGATACGCAGTATTTT. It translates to CAISVESGRTDTQYF.

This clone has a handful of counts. As DNA, the CDR3 is TGCAGCGTGACTCAACGGGGGGGTGGCTACAATGAGCAGTTCTTC. Amino acids: CSVTQRGGGYNEQFF. The chain has TRBV29-1 and TRBJ2-1, with 8 bases identical to TRBD2. From germline, CDR1 is SQVTM and CDR2 ANQGSEA. The CDR3 contains 15 residues. J was trimmed by 3 bases and V by 6 bases; bases with no gene match: 10.

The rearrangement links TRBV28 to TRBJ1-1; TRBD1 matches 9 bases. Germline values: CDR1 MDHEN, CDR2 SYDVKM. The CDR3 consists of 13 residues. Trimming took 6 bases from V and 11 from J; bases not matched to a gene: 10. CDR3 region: CASRTDRGGRAFF. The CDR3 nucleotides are TGTGCCAGCAGAACGGACAGGGGTGGAAGGGCTTTCTTT.

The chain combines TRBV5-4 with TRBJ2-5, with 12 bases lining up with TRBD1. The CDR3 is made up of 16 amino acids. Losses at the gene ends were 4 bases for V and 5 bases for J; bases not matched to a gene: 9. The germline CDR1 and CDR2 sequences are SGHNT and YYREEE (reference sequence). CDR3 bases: TGTGCCAGCAGCATATACGGGACAGGGGGCCTTGAGACCCAGTACTTC. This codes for CASSIYGTGGLETQYF.

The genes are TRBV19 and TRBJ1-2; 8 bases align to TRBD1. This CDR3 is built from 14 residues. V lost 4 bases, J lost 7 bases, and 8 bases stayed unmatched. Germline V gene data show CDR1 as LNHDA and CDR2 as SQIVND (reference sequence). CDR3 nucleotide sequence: TGTGCCAGTAGTACCGTCGGACAGGGACCTGGCTACACCTTC. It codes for CASSTVGQGPGYTF.

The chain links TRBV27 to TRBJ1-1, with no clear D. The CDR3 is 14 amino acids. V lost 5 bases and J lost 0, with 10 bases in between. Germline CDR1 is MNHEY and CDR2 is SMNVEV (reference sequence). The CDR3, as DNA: TGTGCCAGCAGTGTCACGGTACTGAACACTGAAGCTTTCTTT. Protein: CASSVTVLNTEAFF.

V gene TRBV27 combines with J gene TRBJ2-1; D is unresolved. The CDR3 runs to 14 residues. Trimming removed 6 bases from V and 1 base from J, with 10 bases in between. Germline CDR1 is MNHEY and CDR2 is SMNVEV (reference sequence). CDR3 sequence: CASRESTSYNEQFF. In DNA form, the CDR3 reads TGTGCCAGCAGGGAGTCCACGTCCTACAATGAGCAGTTCTTC.

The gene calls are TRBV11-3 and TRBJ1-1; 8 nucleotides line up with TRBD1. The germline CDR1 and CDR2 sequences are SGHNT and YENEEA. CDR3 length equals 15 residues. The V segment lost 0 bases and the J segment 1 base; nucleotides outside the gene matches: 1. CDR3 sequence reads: CASSLEGTGNTEAFF. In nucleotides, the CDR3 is TGTGCCAGCAGCTTAGAAGGGACAGGGAACACTGAAGCTTTCTTT.